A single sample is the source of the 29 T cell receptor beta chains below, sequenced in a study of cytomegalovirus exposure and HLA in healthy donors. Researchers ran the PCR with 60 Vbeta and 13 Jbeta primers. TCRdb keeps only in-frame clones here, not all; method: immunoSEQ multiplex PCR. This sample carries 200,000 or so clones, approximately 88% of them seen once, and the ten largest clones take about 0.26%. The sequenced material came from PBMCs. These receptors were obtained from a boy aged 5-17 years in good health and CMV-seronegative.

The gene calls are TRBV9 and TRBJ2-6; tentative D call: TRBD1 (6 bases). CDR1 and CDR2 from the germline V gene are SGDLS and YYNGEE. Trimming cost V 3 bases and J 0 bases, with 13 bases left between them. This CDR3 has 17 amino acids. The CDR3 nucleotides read TGTGCCAGCAGCGACAGACAGGCCTACTCTGGGGCCAACGTCCTGACTTTC. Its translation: CASSDRQAYSGANVLTF.

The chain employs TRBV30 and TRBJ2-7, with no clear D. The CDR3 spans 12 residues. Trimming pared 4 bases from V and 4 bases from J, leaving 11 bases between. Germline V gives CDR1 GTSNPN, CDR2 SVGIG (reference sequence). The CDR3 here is CAWTRVPYEQYF. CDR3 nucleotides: TGTGCCTGGACCCGGGTCCCATACGAGCAGTACTTC.

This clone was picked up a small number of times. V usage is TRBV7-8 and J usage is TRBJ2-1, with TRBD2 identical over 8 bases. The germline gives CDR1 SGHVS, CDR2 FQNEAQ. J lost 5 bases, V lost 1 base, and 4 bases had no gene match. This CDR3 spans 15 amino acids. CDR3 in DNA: TGTGCCAGCAGCTTAGTGACCGGGAGGGACAATGAGCAGTTCTTC. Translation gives CASSLVTGRDNEQFF.

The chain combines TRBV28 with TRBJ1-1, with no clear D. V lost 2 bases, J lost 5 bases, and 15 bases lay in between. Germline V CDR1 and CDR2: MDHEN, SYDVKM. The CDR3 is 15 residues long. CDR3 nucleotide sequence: TGTGCCAGCAGTTTAGGATCAGGTTTTGTGACTGAAGCTTTCTTT. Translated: CASSLGSGFVTEAFF. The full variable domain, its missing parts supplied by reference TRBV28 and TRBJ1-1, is DVKVTQSSRYLVKRTGEKVFLECVQDMDHENMFWYRQDPGLGLRLIYFSYDVKMKEKGDIPEGYSVSREKKERFSLILESASTNQTSMYLCASSLGSGFVTEAFFGQGTRLTVV.

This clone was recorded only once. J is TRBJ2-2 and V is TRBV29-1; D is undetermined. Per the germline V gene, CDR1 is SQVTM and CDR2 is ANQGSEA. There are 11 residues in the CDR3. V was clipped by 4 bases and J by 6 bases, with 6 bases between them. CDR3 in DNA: TGCAGCGTTGCGGTAGCCGGGGAGCTGTTTTTT. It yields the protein CSVAVAGELFF.

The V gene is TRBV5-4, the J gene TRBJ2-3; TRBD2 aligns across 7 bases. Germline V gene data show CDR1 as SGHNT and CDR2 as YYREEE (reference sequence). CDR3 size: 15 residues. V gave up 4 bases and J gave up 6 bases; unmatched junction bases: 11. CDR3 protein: CASSERGGERDTQYF. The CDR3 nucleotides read TGTGCCAGCAGCGAACGGGGAGGGGAGAGGGATACGCAGTATTTT.

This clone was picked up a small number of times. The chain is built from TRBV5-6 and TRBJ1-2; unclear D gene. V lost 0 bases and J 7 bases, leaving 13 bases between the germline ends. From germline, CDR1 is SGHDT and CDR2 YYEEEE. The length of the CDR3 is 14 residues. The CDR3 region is CASSLGLGRSGYTF. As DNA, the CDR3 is TGTGCCAGCAGCTTGGGGCTGGGGAGGAGTGGCTACACCTTC.

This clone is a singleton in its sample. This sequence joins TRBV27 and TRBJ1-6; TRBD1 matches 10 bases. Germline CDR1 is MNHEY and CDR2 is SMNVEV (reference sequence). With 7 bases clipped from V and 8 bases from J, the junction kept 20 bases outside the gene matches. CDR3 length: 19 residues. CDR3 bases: TGTGCCAGCAACACCGGCCCGGGACAGGGGAAGTTAATGGATTCACCCCTCCACTTT. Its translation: CASNTGPGQGKLMDSPLHF.

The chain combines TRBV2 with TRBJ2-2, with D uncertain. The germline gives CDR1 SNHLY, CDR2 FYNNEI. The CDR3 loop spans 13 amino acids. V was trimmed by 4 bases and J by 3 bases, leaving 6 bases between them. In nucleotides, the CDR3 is TGTGCCAGCAGTGTTGAGTACACCGGGGAGCTGTTTTTT. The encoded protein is CASSVEYTGELFF.

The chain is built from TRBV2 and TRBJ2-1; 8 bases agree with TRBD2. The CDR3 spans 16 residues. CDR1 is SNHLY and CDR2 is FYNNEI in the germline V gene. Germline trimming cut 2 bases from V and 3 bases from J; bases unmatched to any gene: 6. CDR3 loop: CASSETSGNNYNEQFF. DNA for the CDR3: TGTGCCAGCAGTGAAACTAGCGGAAACAACTACAATGAGCAGTTCTTC.

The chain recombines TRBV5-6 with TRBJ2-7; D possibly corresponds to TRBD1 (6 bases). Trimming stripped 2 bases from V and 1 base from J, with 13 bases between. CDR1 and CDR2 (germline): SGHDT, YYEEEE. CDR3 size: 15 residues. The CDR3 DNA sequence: TGTGCCAGCAGCTTCTGGACAGACTTTTCCTACGAGCAGTACTTC. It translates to CASSFWTDFSYEQYF.

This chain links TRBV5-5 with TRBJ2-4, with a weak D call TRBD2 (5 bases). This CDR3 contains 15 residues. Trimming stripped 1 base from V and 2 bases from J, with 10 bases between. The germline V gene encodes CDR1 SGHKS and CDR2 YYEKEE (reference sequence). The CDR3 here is CASSLSGTPKNIQYF. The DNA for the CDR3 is TGTGCCAGCAGCTTGAGCGGCACTCCCAAAAACATTCAGTACTTC.

The CDR3 DNA sequence: TGCAGCGTCGATGGACAGGATTACGAGCAGTACTTC. It is translated as CSVDGQDYEQYF. The V and J genes are TRBV29-1 and TRBJ2-7; 7 bases line up with TRBD1. This CDR3 is 12 amino acids long. J lost 4 bases, V lost 6 bases, and 6 bases had no gene match. The germline V gene has CDR1 SQVTM and CDR2 ANQGSEA.

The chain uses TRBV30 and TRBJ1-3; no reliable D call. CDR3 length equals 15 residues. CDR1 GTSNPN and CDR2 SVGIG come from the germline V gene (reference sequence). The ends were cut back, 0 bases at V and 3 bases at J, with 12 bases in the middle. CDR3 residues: CAWSVRQVGGNTIYF. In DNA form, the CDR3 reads TGTGCCTGGAGTGTACGGCAGGTTGGTGGAAACACCATATATTTT.

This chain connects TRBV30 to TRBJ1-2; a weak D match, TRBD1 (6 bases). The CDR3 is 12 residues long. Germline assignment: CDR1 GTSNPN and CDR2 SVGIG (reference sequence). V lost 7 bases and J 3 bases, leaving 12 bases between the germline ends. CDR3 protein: CASDRVDYGYTF. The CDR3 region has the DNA TGTGCCTCGGACAGAGTCGACTATGGCTACACCTTC.

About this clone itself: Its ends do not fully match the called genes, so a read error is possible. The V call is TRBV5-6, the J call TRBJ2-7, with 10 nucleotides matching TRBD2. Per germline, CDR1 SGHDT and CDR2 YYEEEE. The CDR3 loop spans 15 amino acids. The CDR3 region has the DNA TGTGCCAGCAGCGTTACCCCGGGACTAGCGAGAGTGGCGGACTTC. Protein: CASSVTPGLARVADF.

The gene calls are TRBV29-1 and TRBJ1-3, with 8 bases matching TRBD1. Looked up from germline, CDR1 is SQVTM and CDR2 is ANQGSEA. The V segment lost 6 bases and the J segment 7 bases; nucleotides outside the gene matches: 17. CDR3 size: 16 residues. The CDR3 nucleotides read TGCAGCGTCACGATCCGGAGCCGACAGGGGTGGAACACCATATATTTT. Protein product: CSVTIRSRQGWNTIYF.

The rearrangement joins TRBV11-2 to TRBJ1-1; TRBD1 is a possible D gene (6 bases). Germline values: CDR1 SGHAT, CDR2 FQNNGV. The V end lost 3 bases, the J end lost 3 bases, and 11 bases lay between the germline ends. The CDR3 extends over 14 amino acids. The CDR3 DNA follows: TGTGCCAGCAGCTTGGACAGCTTTTACACTGAAGCTTTCTTT. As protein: CASSLDSFYTEAFF.

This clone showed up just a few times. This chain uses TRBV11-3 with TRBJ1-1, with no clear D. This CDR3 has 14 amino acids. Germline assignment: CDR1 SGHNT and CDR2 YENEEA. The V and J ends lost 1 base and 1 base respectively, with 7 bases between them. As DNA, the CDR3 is TGTGCCAGCAGCTTAGGGGGAGGGAACACTGAAGCTTTCTTT. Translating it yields CASSLGGGNTEAFF.

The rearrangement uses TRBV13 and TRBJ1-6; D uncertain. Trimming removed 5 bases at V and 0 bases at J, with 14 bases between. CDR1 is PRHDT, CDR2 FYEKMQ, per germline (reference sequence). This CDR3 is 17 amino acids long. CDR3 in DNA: TGTGCCAGCAGCCCATTCGGATCTAGCTCCTATAATTCACCCCTCCACTTT. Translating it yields CASSPFGSSSYNSPLHF.

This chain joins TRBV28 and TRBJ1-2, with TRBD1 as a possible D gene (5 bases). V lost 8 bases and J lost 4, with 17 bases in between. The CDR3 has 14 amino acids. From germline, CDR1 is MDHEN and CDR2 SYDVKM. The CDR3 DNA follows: TGTGCCAGCCGGTTGGGGGGATCGGTCTATGGCTACACCTTC. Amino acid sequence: CASRLGGSVYGYTF.

The CDR3 here is CASSTGQGASYEQYF. The CDR3 DNA reads as TGTGCCAGCAGCACTGGACAGGGGGCTAGTTACGAGCAGTACTTC. The chain has TRBV9 and TRBJ2-7; 11 bases fit TRBD1. The CDR3 covers 15 residues. Germline-derived CDR1 and CDR2 are SGDLS and YYNGEE. The V and J ends lost 4 bases and 4 bases, in that order; junction bases with no gene match: 7.

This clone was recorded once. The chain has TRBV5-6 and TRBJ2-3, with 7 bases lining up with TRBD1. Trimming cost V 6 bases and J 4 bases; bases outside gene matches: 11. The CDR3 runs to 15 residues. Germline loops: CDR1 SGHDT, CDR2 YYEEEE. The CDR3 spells CASIATGSLADTQYF. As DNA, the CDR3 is TGTGCCAGCATCGCGACAGGGAGTCTCGCAGATACGCAGTATTTT.

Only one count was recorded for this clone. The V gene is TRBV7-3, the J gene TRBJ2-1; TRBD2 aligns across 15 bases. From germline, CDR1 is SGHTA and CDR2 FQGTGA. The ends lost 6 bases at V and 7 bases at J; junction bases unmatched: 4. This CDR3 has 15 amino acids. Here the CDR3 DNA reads TGTGCCAGCAGACGGACTAGCGGGGGGGGTAATGAGCAGTTCTTC. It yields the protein CASRRTSGGGNEQFF.

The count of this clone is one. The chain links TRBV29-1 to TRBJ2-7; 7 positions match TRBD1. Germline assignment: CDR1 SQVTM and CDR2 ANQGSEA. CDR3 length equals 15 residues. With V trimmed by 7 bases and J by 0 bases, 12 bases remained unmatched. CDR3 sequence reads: CSAQGGQAFSYEQYF. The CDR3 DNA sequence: TGCAGCGCCCAAGGAGGACAGGCCTTCTCCTACGAGCAGTACTTC.

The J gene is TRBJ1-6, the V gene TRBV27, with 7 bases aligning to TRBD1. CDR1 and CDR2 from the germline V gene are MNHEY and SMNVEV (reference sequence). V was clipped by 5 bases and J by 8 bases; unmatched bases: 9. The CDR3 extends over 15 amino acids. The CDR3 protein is CASSHDRVRDSPLHF. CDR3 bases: TGTGCCAGCAGTCACGACAGGGTTCGGGATTCACCCCTCCACTTT.

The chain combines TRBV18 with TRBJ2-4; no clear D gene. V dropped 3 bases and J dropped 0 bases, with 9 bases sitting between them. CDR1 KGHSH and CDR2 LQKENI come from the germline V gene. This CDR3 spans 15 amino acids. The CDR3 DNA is TGTGCCAGCTCACCCGAGTCCTTAGCCAAAAACATTCAGTACTTC. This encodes CASSPESLAKNIQYF.

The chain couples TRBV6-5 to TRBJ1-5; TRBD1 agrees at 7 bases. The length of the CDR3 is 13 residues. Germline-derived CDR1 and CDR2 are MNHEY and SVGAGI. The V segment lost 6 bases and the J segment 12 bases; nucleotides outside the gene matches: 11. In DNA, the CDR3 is TGTGCCAGCAGGCAGACAGGGTCGGGTATCCAGCATTTT. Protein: CASRQTGSGIQHF.

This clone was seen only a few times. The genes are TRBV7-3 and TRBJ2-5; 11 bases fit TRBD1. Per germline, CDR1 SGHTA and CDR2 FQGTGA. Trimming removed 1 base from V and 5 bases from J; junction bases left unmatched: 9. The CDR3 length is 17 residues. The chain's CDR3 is CASSLNGQGASRETQYF. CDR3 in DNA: TGTGCCAGCAGCTTAAACGGACAGGGGGCTTCAAGGGAGACCCAGTACTTC.